Presented here are 29 T cell receptor beta chains from one specimen sequenced in a study of identical twins. TCRdb redid the calling of the 5' RACE reads with MiXCR, one entry per CDR3 protein. The sample records hundreds of thousands of distinct CDR3 sequences, around 21% being singletons. Separately, the same data were catalogued under a study of T cells expressing NK-cell markers.

The sequenced sample consisted of PBMCs. The source is a woman under 30 in good health.

This clonotype was detected a few times. The chain uses TRBV29-1 and TRBJ1-2; unclear D gene. The germline V gene has CDR1 SQVTM and CDR2 ANQGSEA. Trimming cost V 0 bases and J 5 bases, with 7 bases left between them. The CDR3 totals 12 residues. The CDR3 nucleotides are TGCAGCGTTGAAGATCGAGGATATGGCTACACCTTC. Translation: CSVEDRGYGYTF.

The V and J genes are TRBV9 and TRBJ2-3; no clear D. The J call may not be correct, given that the DNA end is closer to TRBJ1-5. The CDR3 has 15 residues. Germline V lookup: CDR1 SGDLS, CDR2 YYNGEE. The CDR3 reads CASSVQREGRDTQHF. CDR3 coding DNA: TGTGCCAGCAGCGTTCAGCGGGAGGGCCGAGATACGCAGCATTTT.

This clonotype has just a few counts. The V and J genes are TRBV10-2 and TRBJ2-4; D might be TRBD1 or TRBD2, each matching 5 bases. The CDR3 sequence is 13 residues long. V was trimmed by 7 bases and J by 3 bases, leaving 10 bases between them. Germline V gene lookup returns CDR1 WSHSY and CDR2 SAAADI. Here the CDR3 DNA reads TGCGCCAGCAACAGAGGGGTCAAAAACATTCAGTACTTC. This translates into CASNRGVKNIQYF.

This clonotype showed up just a few times. The chain couples TRBV12-3 or TRBV12-4 to TRBJ2-1, with D uncertain. V gave up 4 bases and J gave up 10 bases, with 8 bases separating them. The CDR3 loop spans 11 amino acids. This CDR3 is CASSYLSEQFF. In DNA, the CDR3 is TGTGCCAGCAGTTACTTGAGCGAGCAGTTCTTC.

This clonotype occurred a few times. The genes are TRBV9 and TRBJ2-1; D is perhaps TRBD2 (7 bases). The CDR3 consists of 17 residues. V was shortened by 4 bases and J by 1 base, with 18 bases between the two germline ends. Germline CDR1 and CDR2: SGDLS and YYNGEE. CDR3 sequence (DNA): TGTGCCAGCAGCTCCCGGGGGGCGGGTGAATCCTACAATGAGCAGTTCTTC. It yields the protein CASSSRGAGESYNEQFF. The full variable domain, rest sourced from reference TRBV9 and TRBJ2-1, is DSGVTQTPKHLITATGQRVTLRCSPRSGDLSVYWYQQSLDQGLQFLIQYYNGEERAKGNILERFSAQQFPDLHSELNLSSLELGDSALYFCASSSRGAGESYNEQFFGPGTRLTVL.

This clonotype was seen at least ten times. The genes are TRBV6-2 or TRBV6-3 and TRBJ2-7, with 10 bases fitting TRBD2. V lost 4 bases to trimming and J lost 0 bases; unmatched junction nucleotides: 6. The CDR3 is 16 residues long. Germline V CDR1 and CDR2: MNHEY, SVGEGT. CDR3 residues: CASSSSGTSVSYEQYF. The CDR3 nucleotides read TGTGCCAGCAGTTCCTCCGGGACTAGCGTCTCCTACGAGCAGTACTTC.

This clonotype was counted between two and nine times. The V and J genes are TRBV30 and TRBJ1-1; a possible D gene is TRBD1 (6 bases). The germline V gene has CDR1 GTSNPN and CDR2 SVGIG (reference sequence). This CDR3 has 15 residues. Trimming cost V 3 bases and J 5 bases, with 19 bases left between them. The CDR3 DNA sequence: TGTGCCTGGAGAGGGGGGGCGGTTTTGCGAACTGAAGCTTTCTTT. Its translation: CAWRGGAVLRTEAFF. The full variable domain, its missing parts supplied by reference TRBV30 and TRBJ1-1, is SQTIHQWPATLVQPVGSPLSLECTVEGTSNPNLYWYRQAAGRGLQLLFYSVGIGQISSEVPQNLSASRPQDRQFILSSKKLLLSDSGFYLCAWRGGAVLRTEAFFGQGTRLTVV.

This chain links TRBV20-1 with TRBJ2-7; TRBD2 is a possible D gene (5 bases). Germline CDR1 reads DFQATT; CDR2 reads SNEGSKA (reference sequence). V lost 2 bases, J lost 1 base, and 15 bases lay in between. The CDR3 runs to 15 residues. CDR3 region: CSARSATRGSYEQYF. In DNA form, the CDR3 reads TGCAGTGCTAGATCGGCTACCCGAGGGTCCTACGAGCAGTACTTC.

The chain links TRBV12-3 or TRBV12-4 to TRBJ2-1; 10 bases line up with TRBD2. The CDR3 sequence is 15 residues long. The V and J ends lost 6 bases and 5 bases, in that order; junction bases with no gene match: 7. CDR3 sequence (DNA): TGTGCCAGCAGGCTTAGCGGGGGGACGAACAATGAGCAGTTCTTC. It translates to CASRLSGGTNNEQFF.

This clonotype was seen a few times. The CDR3 DNA sequence: TGTGCCAGCAGCCAAGGGGAGGGCGGGGAGCTGTTTTTT. This sequence encodes CASSQGEGGELFF. This chain joins TRBV4-2 and TRBJ2-2; 7 bases map to TRBD2. The CDR3 is 13 residues long. Losses at the gene ends were 1 base for V and 7 bases for J; bases not matched to a gene: 0. Germline CDR1 reads LGHNA; CDR2 reads YNFKEQ.

The chain recombines TRBV6-2 or TRBV6-3 with TRBJ2-5; 10 positions agree with TRBD2. With 4 bases clipped from V and 5 bases from J, the junction kept 22 bases outside the gene matches. The CDR3 totals 20 residues. Per the germline V gene, CDR1 is MNHEY and CDR2 is SVGEGT. The CDR3 DNA is TGTGCCAGCAGTTCTTGGCCTCTAGCGGGAGTGAGGTTCGATGTGGAGACCCAGTACTTC. This translates into CASSSWPLAGVRFDVETQYF.

This clonotype was observed a handful of times. This chain uses TRBV29-1 with TRBJ2-7; D unresolved. Germline loops: CDR1 SQVTM, CDR2 ANQGSEA. The CDR3 contains 13 residues. The V end was cut by 4 bases, the J end by 3 bases, with 13 bases between. The CDR3 coding sequence is TGCAGCGTTGTTGGCCTCGTCAGCTACGAGCAGTACTTC. It codes for CSVVGLVSYEQYF.

The rearrangement joins TRBV4-2 to TRBJ2-1; TRBD2 might be the D (5 bases). V was cut by 0 bases and J by 0 bases, with 12 bases left in between. The CDR3 totals 17 residues. Germline V gene lookup returns CDR1 LGHNA and CDR2 YNFKEQ. Written as DNA, the CDR3 is TGTGCCAGCAGCCAAGATCCCCAAGCGGCCTCCTACAATGAGCAGTTCTTC. This gives the protein CASSQDPQAASYNEQFF.

V gene TRBV10-3 combines with J gene TRBJ2-1, with 10 bases fitting TRBD2. The V gene end was trimmed by 4 bases and the J gene end by 4 bases; junction bases not matched to a gene: 7. The CDR3 loop spans 16 amino acids. Germline CDR1 and CDR2: ENHRY and SYGVKD. CDR3 nucleotides: TGTGCCATCAGTGTTAAAACTAGCGGGAAATACAATGAGCAGTTCTTC. Translation gives CAISVKTSGKYNEQFF.

This clonotype was counted between two and nine times. Sequence at one end of the junction differs from germline and may be a read error. The chain carries TRBV7-7 and TRBJ2-3; no clear D gene. Germline loops: CDR1 SSHAT, CDR2 FNYEAQ (reference sequence). The CDR3 has 14 amino acids. CDR3 loop: CASSFQTLTDTQYF. The CDR3 DNA reads as TGTGCTAGCAGCTTCCAGACACTCACAGATACGCAGTATTTT.

The rearrangement links TRBV7-9 to TRBJ2-7, with TRBD1 matching 7 bases. The CDR3 is made up of 15 amino acids. V was pared by 5 bases and J by 3 bases, with 10 bases of the junction left unmatched. Germline CDR1 and CDR2: SEHNR and FQNEAQ (reference sequence). In DNA form, the CDR3 reads TGTGCCAGCAGCCCAAACAGGGGAACTTACTACGAGCAGTACTTC. Encoded protein: CASSPNRGTYYEQYF. The full variable domain, its missing parts supplied by reference TRBV7-9 and TRBJ2-7, is DTGVSQNPRHKITKRGQNVTFRCDPISEHNRLYWYRQTLGQGPEFLTYFQNEAQLEKSRLLSDRFSAERPKGSFSTLEIQRTEQGDSAMYLCASSPNRGTYYEQYFGPGTRLTVT.

The sample holds many counts of this clonotype. The V gene is TRBV7-8, the J gene TRBJ2-7; perhaps TRBD2 as D (5 bases). Trimming left V 5 bases short and J 5 bases short, with 19 bases between. CDR1 is SGHVS and CDR2 is FQNEAQ in the germline V gene. This CDR3 is 15 amino acids long. The CDR3 DNA reads TGTGCCAGCAGCCTTAACGGGGTCAACAGAAACGAGCAGTACTTC. Translation gives CASSLNGVNRNEQYF.

Ten or more counts support this clonotype. The chain couples TRBV5-1 to TRBJ1-4; D ambiguous. The CDR3 spans 14 residues. V lost 0 bases and J lost 5, with 8 bases in between. CDR1 and CDR2 from the germline V gene are SGHRS and YFSETQ. The CDR3 DNA reads TGCGCCAGCAGCTTGGTGGGGTCAAATGAAAAACTGTTTTTT. It translates to CASSLVGSNEKLFF.

V is TRBV20-1 and J is TRBJ1-2; D is unclear. The CDR3 is made up of 12 amino acids. V was clipped by 5 bases and J by 5 bases, with 12 bases between them. Germline loops: CDR1 DFQATT, CDR2 SNEGSKA (reference sequence). In DNA form, the CDR3 reads TGCAGTGCTGTGACGAAGGATTATGGCTACACCTTC. Translated: CSAVTKDYGYTF.

This clonotype was detected only a few times. V and J are TRBV4-2 and TRBJ2-3, with 8 bases fitting TRBD2. The CDR3 has 15 residues. V trimming: 2 bases; J trimming: 3 bases; junction bases outside the gene matches: 4. Germline CDR1 is LGHNA and CDR2 is YNFKEQ. This CDR3 is CASSQLAGRTDTQYF. In DNA, the CDR3 is TGTGCCAGCAGCCAATTAGCGGGGAGAACAGATACGCAGTATTTT.

V usage is TRBV12-3 or TRBV12-4 and J usage is TRBJ2-1; 9 nucleotides align to TRBD2. Trimming took 7 bases from V and 11 from J; bases not matched to a gene: 18. CDR3 length: 16 amino acids. This CDR3 is CASNKLEAGGPQQQFF. The CDR3 nucleotides read TGTGCCAGCAACAAATTGGAAGCGGGGGGCCCCCAACAGCAGTTCTTC.

Only a few counts were recorded for this clonotype. The chain links TRBV27 to TRBJ2-5; TRBD1 agrees at 7 bases. The CDR3 consists of 14 residues. The junction had 9 bases not matched to a gene; V was cut back by 5 bases and J by 6 bases. CDR1 and CDR2 from the germline V gene are MNHEY and SMNVEV (reference sequence). The CDR3 sequence: CASSQTGARKTQYF. CDR3 coding DNA: TGTGCCAGCAGTCAAACAGGGGCGAGAAAGACCCAGTACTTC.

The chain is built from TRBV9 and TRBJ2-1; 9 nucleotides agree with TRBD2. The V and J ends lost 2 bases and 6 bases, in that order; junction bases with no gene match: 6. There are 15 residues in the CDR3. Germline CDR1 and CDR2: SGDLS and YYNGEE. The CDR3 region is CASSVGRGGLNEQFF. The DNA of the CDR3 is TGTGCCAGCAGCGTGGGGCGGGGGGGCCTCAATGAGCAGTTCTTC. Together with reference TRBV9 and TRBJ2-1, the CDR3 gives the full variable domain: DSGVTQTPKHLITATGQRVTLRCSPRSGDLSVYWYQQSLDQGLQFLIQYYNGEERAKGNILERFSAQQFPDLHSELNLSSLELGDSALYFCASSVGRGGLNEQFFGPGTRLTVL.

This clonotype was counted a few times. The rearrangement joins TRBV5-6 to TRBJ1-5; D might be TRBD1 (5 bases). This CDR3 has 14 amino acids. Between the trimmed V and J ends, which lost 4 bases and 3 bases, there was a span of 11 bases. The germline gives CDR1 SGHDT, CDR2 YYEEEE. The CDR3 DNA is TGTGCCAGCAGCCGGGGACGGTACAATCAGCCCCAGCATTTT. Translated, it gives CASSRGRYNQPQHF.

This chain joins TRBV27 and TRBJ2-1; no firm D call. CDR1 is MNHEY, CDR2 SMNVEV, per germline (reference sequence). The V and J ends lost 0 bases and 10 bases respectively, with 7 bases between them. The CDR3 is 12 amino acids. CDR3 nucleotides: TGTGCCAGCAGTTTATCAATGGGGGAGCAGTTCTTC. Its translation: CASSLSMGEQFF.

This chain joins TRBV7-9 and TRBJ1-1; D is possibly TRBD1 (5 bases). Germline lookup yields CDR1 SEHNR and CDR2 FQNEAQ (reference sequence). Trimming left V 5 bases short and J 8 bases short, with 6 bases between. This CDR3 has 10 amino acids. The CDR3 is CASSEGEAFF. The CDR3 DNA follows: TGTGCCAGCAGCGAGGGGGAAGCTTTCTTT. Drawing the rest from reference TRBV7-9 and TRBJ1-1, the complete variable domain is DTGVSQNPRHKITKRGQNVTFRCDPISEHNRLYWYRQTLGQGPEFLTYFQNEAQLEKSRLLSDRFSAERPKGSFSTLEIQRTEQGDSAMYLCASSEGEAFFGQGTRLTVV.

The CDR3 bases are TGTGCCAGCTTAGGACTCTCCTCCTCCTACAATGAGCAGTTCTTC. Translated, it gives CASLGLSSSYNEQFF. The gene calls are TRBV25-1 and TRBJ2-1; a weak D match, TRBD2 (5 bases). V lost 8 bases to trimming and J lost 0 bases, with 14 bases between them. From germline, CDR1 is MGHDK and CDR2 SYGVNS. The CDR3 runs to 15 residues. Using reference TRBV25-1 and TRBJ2-1 for the parts outside the CDR3, the full variable domain is EADIYQTPRYLVIGTGKKITLECSQTMGHDKMYWYQQDPGMELHLIHYSYGVNSTEKGDLSSESTVSRIRTEHFPLTLESARPSHTSQYLCASLGLSSSYNEQFFGPGTRLTVL.

This chain links TRBV10-1 with TRBJ2-2; 8 bases are shared with TRBD2. Germline lookup yields CDR1 WNHNN and CDR2 SYGVQD (reference sequence). With 1 base clipped from V and 6 bases from J, the junction kept 4 bases outside the gene matches. The CDR3 extends over 15 amino acids. The CDR3 DNA reads TGCGCCAGCAGTGAGTTGGGACTAGAGGCCGGGGAGCTGTTTTTT. Amino acid sequence: CASSELGLEAGELFF.

This chain joins TRBV5-1 and TRBJ2-3; the D is unclear. Trimming stripped 3 bases from V and 7 bases from J, with 12 bases between. Germline CDR1 SGHRS, CDR2 YFSETQ. The CDR3 is made up of 13 amino acids. The CDR3 sequence: CASSWTWPHTQYF. The CDR3 DNA sequence: TGCGCCAGCAGCTGGACCTGGCCCCATACGCAGTATTTT. Full variable domain (rest looked up from reference TRBV5-1 and TRBJ2-3): KAGVTQTPRYLIKTRGQQVTLSCSPISGHRSVSWYQQTPGQGLQFLFEYFSETQRNKGNFPGRFSGRQFSNSRSEMNVSTLELGDSALYLCASSWTWPHTQYFGPGTRLTVL.